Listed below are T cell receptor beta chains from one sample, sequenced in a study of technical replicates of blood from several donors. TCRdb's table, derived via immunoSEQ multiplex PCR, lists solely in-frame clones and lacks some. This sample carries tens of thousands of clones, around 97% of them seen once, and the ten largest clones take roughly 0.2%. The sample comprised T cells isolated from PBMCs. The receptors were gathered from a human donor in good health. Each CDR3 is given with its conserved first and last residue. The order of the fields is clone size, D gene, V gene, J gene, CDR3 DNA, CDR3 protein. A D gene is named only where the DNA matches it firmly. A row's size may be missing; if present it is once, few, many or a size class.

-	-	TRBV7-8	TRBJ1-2	TGTGCCAGCAGCTTAGTAAACCGGGGGGGCTACACCTTC	CASSLVNRGGYTF
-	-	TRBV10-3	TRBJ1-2	TGTGCCATCAGTGAGGGAGGGATCTATGGCTACACCTTC	CAISEGGIYGYTF
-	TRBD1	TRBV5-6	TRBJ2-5	TGTGCCAGCAGCTTAGGGGGCCAAGGGGAGACCCAGTACTTC	CASSLGGQGETQYF
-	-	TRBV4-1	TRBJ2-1	TGCGCCAGCAGCTCACCGGGAGCCCCTAAATTCCCGAGCTCCTACAATGAGCAGTTCTTC	CASSSPGAPKFPSSYNEQFF
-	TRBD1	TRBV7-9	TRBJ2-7	TGTGCCAGCAGCCCTGGACAGGGTCGGGAGCACTCGTACTTC	CASSPGQGREHSYF
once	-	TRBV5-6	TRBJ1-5	TGTGCCAGCAGCTTGGCACTGAATCAGCCCCAGCATTTT	CASSLALNQPQHF
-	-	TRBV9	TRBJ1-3	TGTGCCAGCAGCGTATCGACCGACAGTAACTCTGGAAACACCATATATTTT	CASSVSTDSNSGNTIYF
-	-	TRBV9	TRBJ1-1	TGTGCCAGCAGCTCTCTTCTGCAGGGCAAAACTGAAGCTTTCTTT	CASSSLLQGKTEAFF
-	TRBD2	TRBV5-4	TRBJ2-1	TGTGCCAGCAGCAGGGGGCCTAGCGGGGATAATGACAATGAGCAGTTCTTC	CASSRGPSGDNDNEQFF
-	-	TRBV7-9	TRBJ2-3	TGTGCCAGCAGCTTAGGATCCGGGGGAGGCACAGATACGCAGTATTTT	CASSLGSGGGTDTQYF
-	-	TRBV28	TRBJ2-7	TGTGCCAGCGCAGCGAGTATAGGCCACGAGCAGTACTTC	CASAASIGHEQYF